This T cell receptor (beta chain) stems from a study of CD8 T cells in Susac syndrome. Sequencing targeted TCR beta in T cells from blood (CD8+ and CD4+). TEMRA cells were enriched by FACS, and CD4+ and CD8+ T cells were negatively isolated. After extraction with the RNeasy kit, roughly 0.45 to 1 ug of the RNA was reverse transcribed using random hexamers. Across 54 Vbeta and 13 Jbeta, immunoSEQ multiplex PCR amplified TCR beta CDR3. One entry per CDR3 protein, called by TCRdb with MiXCR from the immunoSEQ multiplex PCR reads. The sample holds around 230,000 distinct CDR3 sequences, nearly 97% seen once. Germline CDR1 is DFQATT and CDR2 is SNEGSKA (reference sequence). This CDR3 is built from 15 residues. Losses at the gene ends were 3 bases for V and 2 bases for J; bases not matched to a gene: 8.

The rearrangement uses TRBV20-1 and TRBJ2-5; 8 positions agree with TRBD2. Source material: CD4+ T cells from PBMCs. The TCR sequence derives from a human donor with multiple sclerosis. The CDR3 here is CSARVSGTLQETQYF. The CDR3 DNA sequence: TGCAGTGCTAGGGTTAGCGGGACCCTACAAGAGACCCAGTACTTC.